This is a list of T cell receptor beta chains from one sample in a study of CD8 T cells in Susac syndrome. MiXCR, applied by TCRdb to the immunoSEQ multiplex PCR reads, yields one record per CDR3 protein. This table holds 200,000 or so distinct CDR3 sequences, more than 85% found once. The sample was CD8+ T cells from PBMCs. These receptors originate from a human donor with multiple sclerosis. Each CDR3 is given with its conserved first and last residue. Fields, in order: V gene, J gene, clone size, CDR3 protein. Where a row states a size, it is once, few, many or the class of an expanded clone; other rows omit it.

>TRBV7-9|TRBJ1-1|NA
CASRMMNTEAFF
>TRBV6-6|TRBJ1-1|NA
CASSYGVGSAEAFF
>TRBV5-4|TRBJ2-1|NA
CASGDRVYNEQFF
>TRBV9|TRBJ1-4|NA
CASSEKGQLNEKLFF
>TRBV9|TRBJ2-2|NA
CASSVRVGYGPGELFF
>TRBV5-6|TRBJ1-6|NA
CASSLWRDMYYNSPLHF
>TRBV27|TRBJ1-1|NA
CASRTTGRTEAFF
>TRBV19|TRBJ2-3|few
CASSSQDTDTQYF
>TRBV4-2|TRBJ2-3|once
CATGALLTDTQYF
>TRBV6-6|TRBJ1-5|NA
CASRSEDTNQPQHF
>TRBV6-1|TRBJ2-1|NA
CASSGGLAGPTYNEQFF
>TRBV6-5|TRBJ1-4|NA
CASSSPGTRGNEKLFF
>TRBV4-1|TRBJ2-3|NA
CASSQEAFGTDTQYF
>TRBV29-1|TRBJ2-3|NA
CSVDAGGFPTDTQYF
>TRBV29-1|TRBJ2-1|NA
CSVEGGTSEMNEQFF
>TRBV6-2/TRBV6-3|TRBJ2-7|few
CASSGPSYEQYF
>TRBV5-1|TRBJ2-4|NA
CASSLVGQGLDIQYF
>TRBV6-5|TRBJ1-2|NA
CASSSLTGSGYGYTF
>TRBV12-3/TRBV12-4|TRBJ2-2|NA
CASTVVITGELFF
>TRBV29-1|TRBJ1-3|NA
CSVEGSGGSDTIYF
>TRBV5-6|TRBJ1-2|once
CASSLGAAFYGYTF
>TRBV4-2|TRBJ2-7|NA
CASSQVAGDYEQYF
>TRBV3-1|TRBJ2-7|NA
CASSPKRGIYEQYF
>TRBV28|TRBJ1-5|NA
CASSHPGQASKVQPQHF
>TRBV15|TRBJ2-7|NA
CATSRSSTSYEQYF
>TRBV13|TRBJ1-2|NA
CASSLVGRNYGYTF
>TRBV29-1|TRBJ1-1|NA
CSVEDRAYTEAFF
>TRBV13|TRBJ2-6|NA
CASSQGGSGANVLTF
>TRBV27|TRBJ1-5|NA
CASSPRQGGGSNQPQHF
>TRBV2|TRBJ2-1|NA
CASSPGLGANEQFF
>TRBV6-1|TRBJ2-5|NA
CASSFSGPRETQYF
>TRBV20-1|TRBJ1-2|NA
CSARDTYYGYTF
>TRBV19|TRBJ2-1|NA
CASSIAGRGNEQFF
>TRBV24-1|TRBJ2-5|NA
CATSDRTGDGGTQYF
>TRBV12-3/TRBV12-4|TRBJ2-7|NA
CASSPLGTGPYEQYF
>TRBV19|TRBJ1-2|once
CASSITGILGYTF
>TRBV7-9|TRBJ2-5|NA
CASSTASGQETQYF
>TRBV10-3|TRBJ2-1|NA
CAISESPTSDGNEQFF
>TRBV15|TRBJ2-5|once
CATSRDRGETQYF
>TRBV29-1|TRBJ1-1|NA
CSVEVEADQEAFF
>TRBV29-1|TRBJ1-2|NA
CSVEGGGTPPFPHGYTF
>TRBV6-1|TRBJ2-7|NA
CASSVTVRGGSSYEQYF
>TRBV5-1|TRBJ1-1|NA
CASRTGDTEAFF
>TRBV15|TRBJ2-7|NA
CATSRDSSVVDYEQYF
>TRBV5-6|TRBJ2-1|once
CASGPAGYNEQFF
>TRBV7-9|TRBJ2-6|NA
CASSPPGSMLSGANVLTF